This TCR beta chain is drawn from a study of T cell responses to AZD1222 COVID-19 vaccine. Study-wide results and limits: Reportedly, nearly half of unique spike TCRs recognized epitopes outside B.1.351/B.1.1.7 mutations. Spike-specific TCRs gained breadth and depth after people received two AZD1222 doses.

Here immunoSEQ multiplex PCR was the method, and the copy in TCRdb shows in-frame clones only, minus some. In the table there are around 150,000 clones, almost 95% of which are singletons. Of note for this clone: Its antigen is unidentified.

The CDR3 is made up of 17 amino acids. The germline gives CDR1 LGHDT, CDR2 YNNKEL (reference sequence). V dropped 0 bases and J dropped 7; count of bases not matched to a gene: 12. The clonotype originates from an adult in good health. Source: peripheral blood, taken on day 0 of AZD1222 vaccination. The rearrangement links TRBV3-1 (or the pseudogene TRBV3-2) to TRBJ2-1; 7 positions match TRBD2. CDR3 in amino acids: CASSQEASGQVFNEQFF. CDR3 in DNA: TGTGCCAGCAGCCAAGAGGCTAGCGGCCAAGTGTTTAATGAGCAGTTCTTC.